Below, 29 T cell receptor beta chains from the same sample are listed, as sequenced in a study of cytomegalovirus exposure and HLA in healthy donors. PCR primers comprised 60 Vbeta and 13 Jbeta primers. This table comes from immunoSEQ multiplex PCR, and its TCRdb copy is limited to in-frame clones, with some not included. The sample includes 150,000 to 200,000 clones, around four fifths of them seen just once. Input material: PBMCs. The source of these receptors is a man aged 18 to 35 in good health and CMV-seronegative.

This chain connects TRBV19 to TRBJ2-7; the match to TRBD2 covers 11 bases. CDR3 length: 16 residues. V shed 4 bases and J 0 bases; nucleotides not matched to a gene: 5. Germline CDR1 LNHDA, CDR2 SQIVND (reference sequence). The CDR3 DNA is TGTGCCAGTAGTACTCTAGCGGGAGGCCGCTCCTACGAGCAGTACTTC. It translates to CASSTLAGGRSYEQYF.

The V call is TRBV6-5, the J call TRBJ2-7, with TRBD1 identical over 9 bases. J was trimmed by 5 bases and V by 7 bases; bases with no gene match: 12. Germline V gene data show CDR1 as MNHEY and CDR2 as SVGAGI. The CDR3 covers 15 residues. This CDR3 reads CASIAAGTGFNEQYF. DNA of the CDR3: TGTGCCAGCATTGCTGCCGGGACAGGGTTCAACGAGCAGTACTTC.

This clone was counted only a few times. This chain links TRBV6-5 with TRBJ2-2; unclear D gene. V lost 8 bases, J lost 4 bases, and 11 bases lay in between. Germline CDR1 reads MNHEY; CDR2 reads SVGAGI. CDR3 length equals 13 residues. The CDR3 spells CASGGRFTGELFF. CDR3 nucleotides: TGTGCCAGCGGTGGGCGTTTCACCGGGGAGCTGTTTTTT.

The chain links TRBV29-1 to TRBJ2-7; tentatively, D is TRBD2 (5 bases). V dropped 4 bases and J dropped 3 bases, with 13 bases sitting between them. The germline gives CDR1 SQVTM, CDR2 ANQGSEA. The CDR3 consists of 13 residues. The CDR3 is CSVGRDSSYEQYF. CDR3 DNA: TGCAGCGTTGGACGGGATTCCAGCTACGAGCAGTACTTC.

This clone has a handful of counts. The J gene is TRBJ2-7, the V gene TRBV19; 9 bases are a match to TRBD1. Unmatched junction bases numbered 10, after V lost 6 bases and J lost 7 bases. The CDR3 runs to 14 residues. CDR1 and CDR2 (germline): LNHDA, SQIVND (reference sequence). CDR3 residues: CASSTPDRGKEQYF. CDR3 sequence (DNA): TGTGCCAGTAGCACGCCCGACAGGGGGAAGGAGCAGTACTTC.

The chain carries TRBV11-2 and TRBJ1-1; the D is unclear. V was pared by 3 bases and J by 4 bases, with 9 bases between. CDR1 SGHAT and CDR2 FQNNGV come from the germline V gene. The CDR3 totals 13 residues. The CDR3 here is CASSLRSLTEAFF. The CDR3, as DNA: TGTGCCAGCAGCTTGCGGTCCCTCACTGAAGCTTTCTTT.

The chain is built from TRBV9 and TRBJ2-3; D possibly corresponds to TRBD2 (6 bases). The CDR3 totals 17 residues. CDR1 is SGDLS, CDR2 YYNGEE, per germline. Trimming pared 0 bases from V and 2 bases from J, leaving 16 bases between. The CDR3 is CASSVDSGAGPTDTQYF. The CDR3 DNA reads as TGTGCCAGCAGCGTAGACTCTGGGGCGGGGCCCACAGATACGCAGTATTTT. Full variable domain (rest looked up from reference TRBV9 and TRBJ2-3): DSGVTQTPKHLITATGQRVTLRCSPRSGDLSVYWYQQSLDQGLQFLIQYYNGEERAKGNILERFSAQQFPDLHSELNLSSLELGDSALYFCASSVDSGAGPTDTQYFGPGTRLTVL.

V usage is TRBV5-1 and J usage is TRBJ1-2; the D gene is possibly TRBD1 (5 bases). Germline V gene sequence: CDR1 SGHRS, CDR2 YFSETQ. Trimming shortened V by 0 bases and J by 4 bases, and 13 bases separated the two germline ends. The CDR3 runs to 15 residues. This chain's CDR3 is CASSLAAGGSYGYTF. The CDR3, as DNA: TGCGCCAGCAGCTTGGCCGCGGGGGGGTCCTATGGCTACACCTTC.

This chain connects TRBV7-2 to TRBJ2-5; TRBD1 aligns across 12 bases. V shed 1 base and J 5 bases; nucleotides not matched to a gene: 8. Looked up from germline, CDR1 is SGHTA and CDR2 is FQGNSA. The CDR3 has 17 amino acids. In nucleotides, the CDR3 is TGTGCCAGCAGCTTAGGGGGGACAGGGGGCAGGAGGGAGACCCAGTACTTC. This translates into CASSLGGTGGRRETQYF.

This chain links TRBV5-6 with TRBJ2-3; 9 bases match TRBD2. CDR1 and CDR2 (germline): SGHDT, YYEEEE. The J segment lost 3 bases and the V segment lost 0 bases, leaving 8 bases of the junction unmatched. The CDR3 consists of 17 residues. CDR3 bases: TGTGCCAGCAGCTTGGGGGGAGCGGGAGGTCGGACAGATACGCAGTATTTT. This codes for CASSLGGAGGRTDTQYF.

The rearrangement joins TRBV11-2 to TRBJ1-2, with D possibly being TRBD1 (6 bases). The V gene lost 5 bases and the J gene lost 4 bases, with 26 bases spanning the gap. The CDR3 consists of 18 residues. From germline, CDR1 is SGHAT and CDR2 FQNNGV. The CDR3 bases are TGTGCCAGCAGCCCCGTTAAGGGGGTACAGGGATTGGGCTATGGCTACACCTTC. Encoded protein: CASSPVKGVQGLGYGYTF.

The chain has TRBV5-4 and TRBJ2-3; TRBD2 matches at 12 bases. The CDR3 length is 16 residues. The J segment lost 2 bases and the V segment lost 0 bases, leaving 1 base of the junction unmatched. The germline V gene encodes CDR1 SGHNT and CDR2 YYREEE (reference sequence). The CDR3 reads CASSLGLAGVTDTQYF. The CDR3 DNA reads TGTGCCAGCAGCTTGGGACTAGCGGGAGTCACAGATACGCAGTATTTT.

This chain joins TRBV7-2 and TRBJ1-3; no definite D call. Germline assignment: CDR1 SGHTA and CDR2 FQGNSA. With 5 bases removed from V and 3 bases from J, the gap between germline ends came to 11 bases. This CDR3 comprises 14 residues. CDR3 nucleotides: TGTGCCAGCAGCATTATGGCCTTTGGAAACACCATATATTTT. The encoded protein is CASSIMAFGNTIYF.

V gene TRBV5-5 combines with J gene TRBJ2-7, with 9 bases lining up with TRBD2. V lost 4 bases to trimming and J lost 1 base; unmatched junction nucleotides: 9. The CDR3 spans 16 residues. Germline CDR1 SGHKS, CDR2 YYEKEE (reference sequence). CDR3 protein: CASSHLPLAGSYEQYF. DNA of the CDR3: TGTGCCAGCAGCCATCTCCCCCTAGCGGGATCCTACGAGCAGTACTTC.

The rearrangement joins TRBV6-6 to TRBJ1-2, with TRBD1 matching over 9 bases. This CDR3 is 14 amino acids long. V was clipped by 8 bases and J by 7 bases; unmatched bases: 11. Germline CDR1 is MNHNY and CDR2 is SVGAGI (reference sequence). The CDR3: CASGQGRPIAGYTF. The CDR3 DNA sequence: TGTGCCAGCGGACAGGGGAGGCCTATCGCTGGCTACACCTTC.

The V call is TRBV7-9, the J call TRBJ1-1; weak D call: TRBD1 (5 bases). The CDR3 contains 16 residues. V was trimmed by 5 bases and J by 1 base, leaving 17 bases between them. Germline assignment: CDR1 SEHNR and CDR2 FQNEAQ (reference sequence). The CDR3 is CASSPRRQSWNTEAFF. The CDR3 DNA is TGTGCCAGCAGCCCACGACGACAGTCCTGGAACACTGAAGCTTTCTTT.

This chain links TRBV6-5 with TRBJ1-2; D uncertain. CDR1 and CDR2 from the germline V gene are MNHEY and SVGAGI. V was clipped by 10 bases and J by 4 bases, with 19 bases between them. The CDR3 contains 14 residues. CDR3 amino acids: CATARRRSGYGYTF. The DNA of the CDR3 is TGTGCCACAGCACGAAGGCGGAGCGGCTATGGCTACACCTTC.

The genes are TRBV7-9 and TRBJ1-4; D ambiguous. Trimming pared 5 bases from V and 10 bases from J, leaving 20 bases between. Looked up from germline, CDR1 is SEHNR and CDR2 is FQNEAQ (reference sequence). This CDR3 comprises 15 residues. In nucleotides, the CDR3 is TGTGCCAGCAGCCTAACCCGGCTAACAGAAATAAAACTGTTTTTT. It is translated as CASSLTRLTEIKLFF.

The chain couples TRBV18 to TRBJ2-3; maybe TRBD2 (7 bases). In germline, CDR1 is KGHSH, CDR2 LQKENI. The length of the CDR3 is 16 residues. The germline V and J ends were trimmed by 1 base and 4 bases, with 15 bases remaining between them. CDR3: CASSPRGGLVSDTQYF. CDR3 DNA sequence: TGTGCCAGCTCACCACGGGGGGGCCTAGTATCAGATACGCAGTATTTT.

This clone has only one observation. The CDR3 reads CASSQGTGTGTLNTEAFF. The CDR3 DNA sequence: TGTGCCAGCAGCCAAGGTACCGGGACAGGGACCCTGAACACTGAAGCTTTCTTT. V and J are TRBV7-2 and TRBJ1-1; 9 positions agree with TRBD1. CDR3 length: 18 amino acids. The V gene's germline CDR1 is SGHTA and CDR2 FQGNSA. J gave up 0 bases and V 5 bases, and 13 bases lay outside the gene matches.

This clone is a singleton in its sample. The rearrangement uses TRBV27 and TRBJ2-3; TRBD2 is a possible D gene (5 bases). CDR1 MNHEY and CDR2 SMNVEV come from the germline V gene (reference sequence). Between the trimmed V and J ends, which lost 3 bases and 3 bases, there was a span of 13 bases. The CDR3 extends over 15 amino acids. CDR3 sequence: CASSFGAVRTDTQYF. The DNA for the CDR3 is TGTGCCAGCAGTTTTGGAGCGGTTAGGACAGATACGCAGTATTTT.

This clone was recorded once. The chain employs TRBV18 and TRBJ1-5, with D tentatively TRBD1 (5 bases). Trimming removed 3 bases from V and 3 bases from J, with 27 bases in between. The CDR3 runs to 20 residues. Germline CDR1 and CDR2: KGHSH and LQKENI. The CDR3 nucleotides are TGTGCCAGCTCACCTCTCCCATTTACCAGGCGGGGGGACCCCAATCAGCCCCAGCATTTT. This sequence encodes CASSPLPFTRRGDPNQPQHF.

V and J are TRBV6-1 and TRBJ1-1, with unresolved D. Germline V CDR1 and CDR2: MNHNS, SASEGT. V lost 4 bases, J lost 0 bases, and 12 bases lay in between. The CDR3 length is 15 residues. This CDR3 is CASSGETEVNTEAFF. Written as DNA, the CDR3 is TGTGCCAGCAGTGGAGAGACGGAGGTGAACACTGAAGCTTTCTTT.

This sequence joins TRBV27 and TRBJ1-5, with TRBD1 identical over 12 bases. V lost 5 bases and J lost 7; bases outside the gene matches: 6. The CDR3 covers 15 residues. Per germline, CDR1 MNHEY and CDR2 SMNVEV (reference sequence). The CDR3 coding sequence is TGTGCCAGCAGTCGGGACAGGGGGCGCGGACAGCCCCAGCATTTT. This translates into CASSRDRGRGQPQHF.

CDR3 residues: CASSPSGGANVLTF. The CDR3, as DNA: TGTGCCAGCAGTCCCTCAGGTGGGGCCAACGTCCTGACTTTC. The chain couples TRBV28 to TRBJ2-6; no clear D. Trimming took off 5 bases at V and 3 bases at J, with 8 bases between the two ends. Germline-derived CDR1 and CDR2 are MDHEN and SYDVKM. The CDR3 sequence is 14 residues long.

The chain employs TRBV6-5 and TRBJ1-4; tentative D call: TRBD1 (6 bases). The germline gives CDR1 MNHEY, CDR2 SVGAGI. The CDR3 has 14 residues. Trimming removed 6 bases at V and 6 bases at J, with 14 bases between. CDR3: CASRSGTYDEKLFF. CDR3 DNA sequence: TGTGCCAGCAGGTCCGGGACATACGATGAAAAACTGTTTTTT.

As regards this clone: The sample contains more than one DNA sequence encoding this CDR3. J is TRBJ2-2 and V is TRBV5-1, with 7 bases that match TRBD2. With 3 bases clipped from V and 5 bases from J, the junction kept 7 bases outside the gene matches. CDR1 SGHRS and CDR2 YFSETQ come from the germline V gene. The CDR3 runs 15 residues. The CDR3 sequence: CASSYPLGGTGELFF. For the CDR3, the DNA is TGCGCCAGCAGCTATCCCTTGGGGGGGACCGGGGAGCTGTTTTTT.

The rearrangement joins TRBV28 to TRBJ1-5; no clear D. The CDR3 runs to 13 residues. Looked up from germline, CDR1 is MDHEN and CDR2 is SYDVKM. Trimming took 3 bases from V and 4 from J, leaving 7 bases between them. The CDR3 nucleotides read TGTGCCAGCAGTTTGGCAGGTAATCAGCCCCAGCATTTT. As protein: CASSLAGNQPQHF.

This clone was seen more than once but under ten times. In DNA, the CDR3 is TGCGCCAGCAAACAGGAAGGAGCCGAGCAGTACTTC. This translates into CASKQEGAEQYF. The rearrangement uses TRBV23-1 and TRBJ2-7; TRBD1 is a possible D gene (5 bases). TRBV23-1 is recorded as an ORF, its role being uncertain. This CDR3 has 12 amino acids. The V and J ends lost 7 bases and 6 bases respectively, with 13 bases between them.